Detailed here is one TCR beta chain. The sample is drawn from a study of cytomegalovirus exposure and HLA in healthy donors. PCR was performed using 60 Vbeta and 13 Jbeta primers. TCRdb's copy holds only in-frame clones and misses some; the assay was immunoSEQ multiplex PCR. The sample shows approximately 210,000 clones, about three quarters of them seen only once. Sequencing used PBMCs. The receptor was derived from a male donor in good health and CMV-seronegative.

The CDR3 loop reads CASTYTGGAGNTIYF. In nucleotides, the CDR3 is TGTGCCAGCACCTACACAGGGGGCGCTGGAAACACCATATATTTT. The chain recombines TRBV6-6 with TRBJ1-3; 9 positions agree with TRBD1. J was trimmed by 2 bases and V by 7 bases; bases with no gene match: 6. This CDR3 is built from 15 residues. The V gene's germline CDR1 is MNHNY and CDR2 SVGAGI (reference sequence).